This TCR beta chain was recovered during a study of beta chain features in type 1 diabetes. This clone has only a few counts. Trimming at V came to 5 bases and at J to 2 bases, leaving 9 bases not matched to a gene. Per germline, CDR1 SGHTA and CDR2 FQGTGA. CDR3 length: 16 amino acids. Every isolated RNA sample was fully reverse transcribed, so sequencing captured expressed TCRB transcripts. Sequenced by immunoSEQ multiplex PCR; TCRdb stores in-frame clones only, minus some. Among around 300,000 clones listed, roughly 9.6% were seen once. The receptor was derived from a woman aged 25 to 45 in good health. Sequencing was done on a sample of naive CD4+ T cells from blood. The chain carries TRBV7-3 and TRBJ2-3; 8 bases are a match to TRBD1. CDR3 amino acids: CASSPHRGENTDTQYF. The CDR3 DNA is TGTGCCAGCAGCCCTCACAGGGGGGAGAACACAGATACGCAGTATTTT.